The clone carrying this T cell receptor (beta chain) was recorded only once. The sample comes from a study of blood T cell repertoires in COVID-19. The V end lost 8 bases, the J end lost 4 bases, and 14 bases lay between the germline ends. CDR3 size: 13 residues. Germline V gene lookup returns CDR1 MDHEN and CDR2 SYDVKM. Only in-frame clones appear in the TCRdb table, and some are missing; sequencing was by immunoSEQ multiplex PCR. The sample carries 70,000 to 100,000 clones, 70% to 90% recorded once. The chain links TRBV28 to TRBJ1-1; tentatively, D is TRBD1 (5 bases). This clonotype was obtained from an elderly woman with acute or convalescent COVID-19. The specimen sequenced was peripheral blood. This CDR3 is CASERGQGTEAFF. DNA for the CDR3: TGTGCCAGCGAAAGGGGTCAGGGCACTGAAGCTTTCTTT.